This is a list of T cell receptor beta chains from one sample in a study of control samples from healthy donors and cancer patients. Sequencing was performed with immunoSEQ multiplex PCR; in TCRdb, only in-frame clones are kept and a portion is missing. The data show about 190,000 clones, roughly 93% seen once. Sequenced: blood. These receptors were collected from a man aged 18 to 29 in good health. CDR3s include the opening cysteine and the closing phenylalanine or tryptophan.

TRBJ2-4 TRBV28 CASSPDRTLAKNIQYF
TRBJ1-4 TRBV30 CAWSITTWGELFF
TRBJ2-3 TRBV5-1 CASRPSGGVSDTQYF
TRBJ1-6 TRBV11-2 CASSPRKGWVNNSPLHF
TRBJ1-3 TRBV6-5 CASYRASGNTIYF
TRBJ2-3 TRBV24-1 CATSELTSGGIDTQYF
TRBJ1-6 TRBV3-1/TRBV3-2 CASSPRTGANSPLHF
TRBJ2-3 TRBV6-5 CASSLDRGDTQYF
TRBJ2-1 TRBV18 CASSPGLAGGHQFF
TRBJ1-4 TRBV4-1 CASSLWGTNEKLFF
TRBJ1-3 TRBV7-3 CASSPVRLGSTIYF
TRBJ2-5 TRBV30 CAWSVSSKETQYF
TRBJ1-2 TRBV24-1 CATSDGIYGYTF
TRBJ1-1 TRBV28 CASSLLRGTGGTEAFF
TRBJ2-1 TRBV7-8 CASSPSSGGYEQFF